What follows describes a single TCR beta chain. This clonotype has only a few counts. There is no known antigen for this receptor. No base-level quality is on record; no much larger clone is a single base apart. These data come from a study of tumor-infiltrating lymphocytes in primary liver carcinoma (TCRdb year 2017). About the study as a whole: Between late 2015 and early 2016, five patients in China with histopathologically diagnosed primary liver carcinoma had surgical resection. Of the five patients, three men and two women aged 30 to 69 years, four had hepatocellular carcinoma and one had combined HCC and intrahepatic cholangiocarcinoma. The five patients had tumors of stage T1-T3 N0M0, with maximum diameters ranging from 4.2 to 10 cm. Roughly 3.5 to 7.5 million productive TCRbeta reads were obtained per sample, and no significant difference in read depth was found between tissue types. Across five regions of each liver tumor, along with adjacent normal tissue and blood, the study brought together TCRbeta repertoire sequencing, expression microarrays and whole-exome sequencing. A total of around 35 specimens from 5 patients, comprising approximately 25 tumor regions, 5 adjacent noncancerous liver tissues and 5 peripheral blood samples, were covered by TCRbeta repertoire sequencing. High reproducibility was observed for the technical replicate repertoires, with mean shared-clone rates approximately 0.9 and correlation coefficients above 0.95.

From a lookup of the germline V gene, CDR1 and CDR2 are MDHEN and SYDVKM. The CDR3, from cysteine to phenylalanine, totals 14 residues. Only CDR3 DNA is held: 42 bases, read in frame from base 1. The V and J ends are trimmed by 5 bases and 11 bases, leaving 21 bases between them. A constant-region primer and ProtoScript II reverse transcriptase were used to reverse-transcribe TCRbeta-specific cDNA from roughly 0.55 ug total RNA. Construction of the TCRbeta libraries relied on three nested rounds of multiplex PCR, following a slightly modified ARM-PCR procedure. The first two PCR rounds used multiplex TRBV1-TRBV30 forward primers with a Cbeta reverse primer, each for approximately 11 cycles. Sample barcodes and Illumina adapters were added in a final 25-cycle PCR with Deep VentR polymerase. Amplicons of 200-500 bp were gel-purified with a QIAquick gel extraction kit before sequencing. An Illumina HiSeq 2500 was used to sequence the TCRbeta amplicons with 250-bp paired-end reads. Per the authors' processing: Trimmomatic v0.33 was used to quality-trim the reads, and FLASH v1.2.11 was used to merge paired reads so that full CDR3 sequences could be recovered. V, D and J germline segments were assigned to the rearranged TCRbeta sequences by MiGEC v1.2.1b. VDJtools v1.0.0 computed clonotype statistics and Shannon-Wiener diversity indices. To reduce sampling bias, subsequent analyses other than the diversity analysis used only the 250 most abundant clonotypes in each sample. In TCRdb, the public reads were trimmed at Q25 with fastp and aligned with MiXCR, with productive beta chains retained. Merged by CDR3 protein, the rows form single entries marked with the most common genes and DNA. The V and J calls and clone size are TCRdb's, not the authors'. The sample table holds about 200,000 distinct CDR3 sequences, of which around three fifths were seen once. The ten largest clones represent 5.5% to 9% of the sample.

Blood RNA was extracted from unsorted whole blood with TRIzol reagent; germline DNA came from the DNeasy Blood & Tissue kit. Chronic HBV infection was present in the patients, and the patients were treatment-naive at sampling. Before surgery, around 4.2 milliliters of peripheral blood were collected into K2EDTA tubes. Overall results and qualifications from the work: The top 250 clones made up a significantly larger repertoire fraction in tumors than in blood (p = 0.039). Repertoire overlap was found to be higher between tumor regions (mean roughly 35%) than between tumor-adjacent (around 17%) or tumor-blood (14%) pairs, consistent with antigen-driven expansion. The study included only five patients, and the authors note findings should be validated in a larger study. Only the TCR beta chain was sequenced, which likely underestimates true repertoire diversity because unpaired alpha chains were not captured. Since the samples were bulk and unsorted, there was no way to compare CD4+ and CD8+ T cell repertoires.

The sample consisted of peripheral blood. The origin of this receptor is a woman in her sixties or seventies with primary liver carcinoma and hepatitis B virus infection. In this chain, TRBV28 is recombined with TRBJ1-2, with the D gene too uncertain to name. The DNA sequence is given as TGTGCCAGCAGTATGACGAGATCGGCTGGGCTTTACACCTTC. This gives the protein CASSMTRSAGLYTF.